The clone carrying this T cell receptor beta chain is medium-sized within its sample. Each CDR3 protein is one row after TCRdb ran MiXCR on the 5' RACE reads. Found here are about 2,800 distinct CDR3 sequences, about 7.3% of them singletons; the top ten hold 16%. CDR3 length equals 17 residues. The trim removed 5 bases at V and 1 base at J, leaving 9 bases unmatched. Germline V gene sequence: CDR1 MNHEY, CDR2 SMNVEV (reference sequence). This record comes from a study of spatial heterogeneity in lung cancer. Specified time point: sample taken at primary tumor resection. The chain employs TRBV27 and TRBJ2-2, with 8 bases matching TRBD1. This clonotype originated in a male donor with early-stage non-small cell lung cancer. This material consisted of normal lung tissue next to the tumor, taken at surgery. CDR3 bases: TGTGCCAGCAGTATGAGAGGACAGGGATTGAACACCGGGGAGCTGTTTTTT. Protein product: CASSMRGQGLNTGELFF.